The entry below describes one TCR beta chain. Antigen: not known. The germline gene is not matched at one end of the junction; a read error may be the cause. The data were obtained in a study of cytomegalovirus exposure and HLA in healthy donors. Researchers ran the PCR with 60 Vbeta and 13 Jbeta primers. Data came from immunoSEQ multiplex PCR; TCRdb stores just in-frame clones and leaves some out. This sample yields tens of thousands of clones, of which about four fifths are seen a single time; about 4% belongs to the top ten. Study outcomes and limitations: It is likely that the observed cluster of highly shared sequence variants was a sequencing artifact. An analysis that was carried out later associated some 17,000 TCR beta sequences with HLA alleles at 0.05 false discovery rate.

Germline lookup yields CDR1 SEHNR and CDR2 FQNEAQ (reference sequence). This CDR3 comprises 12 residues. V is TRBV7-9 and J is TRBJ2-7, with D uncertain. Sample: PBMCs. The receptor's source is a woman aged 40 to 50 in good health and CMV-seronegative. CDR3 region: CSSSSVTYEQYF. CDR3 nucleotides: TGTTCCAGCAGCTCGGTAACTTACGAGCAGTACTTC. Full variable domain (missing parts from reference TRBV7-9 and TRBJ2-7): DTGVSQNPRHKITKRGQNVTFRCDPISEHNRLYWYRQTLGQGPEFLTYFQNEAQLEKSRLLSDRFSAERPKGSFSTLEIQRTEQGDSAMYLCSSSSVTYEQYFGPGTRLTVT.